This T cell receptor (beta chain) was captured by sequencing in a study of tumor-infiltrating lymphocytes in primary liver carcinoma. Details on this clonotype: Compared with germline, one end of the junction differs, possibly owing to a read error.

The template, about 540 ng total RNA, yielded TCR beta cDNA made with a constant-region primer. Three rounds of nested multiplex PCR with slightly modified ARM-PCR produced TCR beta libraries. TCRdb reprocessed the multiplex PCR reads via MiXCR and lists one record per CDR3 protein. The sample includes 25,000 to 35,000 distinct CDR3 sequences, roughly four fifths seen only once; the top ten take roughly a third. The roughly 18-34 mg bulk tissue piece was not sorted before simultaneous RNA and DNA extraction. The TCR originated in a man aged 35 to 55 with primary liver carcinoma and hepatitis B virus infection. Sequenced sample: liver tumor tissue from sampling region 5. The subset is: tumor region T5, tumor centre.

In DNA form, the CDR3 reads TGTACCAGCAGTTCAGTGGCGGCTAGCTCCTACAATGAGCAGTCCTTC. Its protein is CTSSSVAASSYNEQSF. V and J are TRBV12-3 or TRBV12-4 and TRBJ2-1, with D perhaps matching TRBD2 (5 bases). The CDR3 has 16 amino acids.